What follows is one TCR beta chain and its context. This sample was included in a study of blood T cell repertoires in COVID-19. At the level of the study: Donors in the United States, Italy and Spain gave samples during acute or convalescent COVID-19.

The CDR3 extends over 15 amino acids. Trimming at V came to 0 bases and at J to 7 bases, leaving 4 bases not matched to a gene. CDR1 is SGHNT and CDR2 is YYREEE in the germline V gene (reference sequence). Using immunoSEQ multiplex PCR, the repertoire was profiled, and TCRdb retains in-frame clones only, with some absent. The sample yields a few hundred thousand clones, more than 70% seen once. The TCR sequence derives from a woman between 50 and 59 years old with acute or convalescent COVID-19. What was sequenced was peripheral blood. This chain uses TRBV5-4 with TRBJ2-1, with 10 bases lining up with TRBD2. In DNA form, the CDR3 reads TGTGCCAGCAGCTTGGCCGAGCGGGAGGGTAATGAGCAGTTCTTC. It encodes CASSLAEREGNEQFF.